This TCR beta chain was identified during a study of blood T cell repertoires in COVID-19. Study at large: Sites across the United States, Italy and Spain contributed samples from acute and convalescent COVID-19. T cells, B-cell-depleted T cells, or PBMCs supplied cDNA or gDNA.

How the authors handled the data: Nucleated cell number was recorded as an estimate derived from reference gene primer amplification. The repertoire was sequenced with immunoSEQ multiplex PCR; TCRdb's copy has only in-frame clones and lacks some. That table furnishes V, J and clone size, whereas the DNA furnished D and trimming. The repertoire consists of around 200,000 clones, with 86% occurring once and the leading ten covering around 4.5%. Per germline, CDR1 MNHEY and CDR2 SVGAGI. This CDR3 spans 15 amino acids. Trimming removed 7 bases from V and 1 base from J; junction bases left unmatched: 6. The receptor was derived from a man between 50 and 59 years old with acute or convalescent COVID-19. Sequencing input: peripheral blood. The V gene is TRBV6-5, the J gene TRBJ1-5; 8 bases agree with TRBD1. CDR3 loop: CASTGQGGSNQPQHF. The CDR3 nucleotides read TGTGCCAGCACTGGACAGGGAGGGAGCAATCAGCCCCAGCATTTT.